A selection of T cell receptor beta chains follows, all from one sample in a study of CD8 T cells in Susac syndrome. MiXCR, run by TCRdb on the immunoSEQ multiplex PCR reads, gives a single entry per CDR3 protein. The repertoire consists of over 200,000 distinct CDR3 sequences, with 85% to 95% occurring once and the leading ten covering approximately 0.075%. Sequenced input: CD4+ T cells from PBMCs. Receptors originate from a human donor with multiple sclerosis. The CDR3 runs from the conserved cysteine through the conserved F or W. The D gene is left open where the match is weak. Rows give clone size only sometimes, using once, few, many, or a class for an expanded clone.

abundance,v_gene,j_gene,d_gene,CDR3aa,CDR3nt
NA,TRBV4-1,TRBJ1-1,TRBD1,CASSLQGQGTAFF,TGCGCCAGCAGCCTTCAGGGACAGGGGACTGCTTTCTTT
NA,TRBV6-2/TRBV6-3,TRBJ1-1,NA,CASNPEGLNTEAFF,TGTGCCAGCAATCCGGAAGGGCTGAACACTGAAGCTTTCTTT
NA,TRBV5-1,TRBJ2-1,NA,CASSDWDFPRDEQFF,TGCGCCAGCAGCGACTGGGACTTCCCCCGTGATGAGCAGTTCTTC
once,TRBV18,TRBJ2-6,TRBD1,CASSLRRTGFGANVLTF,TGTGCCAGCTCACTGAGACGGACAGGGTTCGGGGCCAACGTCCTGACTTTC
NA,TRBV5-6,TRBJ2-1,TRBD1,CASSSGQIHNEQFF,TGTGCCAGCAGTTCGGGACAGATCCACAATGAGCAGTTCTTC
NA,TRBV12-3/TRBV12-4,TRBJ2-1,NA,CASSLGTFNEQFF,TGTGCCAGCAGTTTGGGCACGTTCAATGAGCAGTTCTTC
NA,TRBV20-1,TRBJ2-3,NA,CSARGTEVTDTQYF,TGCAGTGCTAGAGGGACGGAGGTCACAGATACGCAGTATTTT
NA,TRBV4-2,TRBJ2-2,TRBD2,CASSQAERGGTGELFF,TGTGCCAGCAGCCAAGCGGAGCGGGGGGGCACCGGGGAGCTGTTTTTT
NA,TRBV29-1,TRBJ1-1,NA,CSATTAWAAFF,TGCAGCGCCACGACAGCCTGGGCAGCTTTCTTT
NA,TRBV12-3/TRBV12-4,TRBJ2-4,NA,CASSFNLPPDIQYF,TGTGCCAGCAGTTTTAATCTCCCCCCCGACATTCAGTACTTC